This T cell receptor (beta chain) was retrieved from a study of CD8+CD57+ T cells in acquired aplastic anemia. Study details: Mean DNA quantity obtained from sorted CD4+ and CD8+ cells was about 3.2 ug. About 9.8 million reads, on average, were obtained for CD4+ cells from healthy donors.

The study profiled TCR beta VDJ and CDR3 using genomic DNA as template. A single record per CDR3 protein comes from TCRdb applying MiXCR to the reads. The sample comprises about 180,000 distinct CDR3 sequences, approximately 45% of which are singletons, and roughly 3% rests with the top ten. Study results and limitations: Patients were compared with controls for CD8+ Simpson's diversity, and no significant difference emerged. The study identified twenty-nine CD8+ CDR3 sequences shared by patients and controls.

This clonotype was recorded a few times. Its antigen is unknown. V dropped 4 bases and J dropped 4; count of bases not matched to a gene: 7. CDR1 is KGHDR, CDR2 SFDVKD, per germline. The CDR3 extends over 17 amino acids. The chain has TRBV24-1 and TRBJ2-6, with TRBD1 matching 9 bases. The sequencing sample was made of sorted CD4+, CD8+, or CD8+CD57+ T cells (not recorded which) from PBMCs. The TCR was taken from a human donor in good health. Here the CDR3 DNA reads TGTGCCACCAGTGAGGGACAGGGTACACCCGGGGCCAACGTCCTGACTTTC. As protein: CATSEGQGTPGANVLTF.